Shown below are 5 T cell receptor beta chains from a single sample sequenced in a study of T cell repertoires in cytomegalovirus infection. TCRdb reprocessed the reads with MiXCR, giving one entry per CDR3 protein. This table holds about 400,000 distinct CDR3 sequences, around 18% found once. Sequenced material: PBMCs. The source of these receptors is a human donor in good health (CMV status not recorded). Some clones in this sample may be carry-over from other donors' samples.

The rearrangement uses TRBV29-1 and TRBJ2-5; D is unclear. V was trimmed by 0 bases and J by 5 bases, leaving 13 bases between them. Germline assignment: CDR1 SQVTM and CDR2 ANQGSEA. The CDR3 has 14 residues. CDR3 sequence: CSVEDRSFWETQYF. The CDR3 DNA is TGCAGCGTTGAAGATAGGAGTTTTTGGGAGACCCAGTACTTC.

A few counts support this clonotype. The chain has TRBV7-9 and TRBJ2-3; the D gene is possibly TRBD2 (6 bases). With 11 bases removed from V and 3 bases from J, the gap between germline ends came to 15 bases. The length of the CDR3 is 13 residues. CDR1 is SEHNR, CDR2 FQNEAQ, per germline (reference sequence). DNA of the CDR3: TGTGCCGGCAACCCGGGGGAGACAGATACGCAGTATTTT. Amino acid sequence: CAGNPGETDTQYF.

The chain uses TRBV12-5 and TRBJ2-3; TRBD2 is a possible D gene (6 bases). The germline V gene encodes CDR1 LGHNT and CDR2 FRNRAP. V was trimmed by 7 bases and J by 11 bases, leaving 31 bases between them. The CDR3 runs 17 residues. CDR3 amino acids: CASAPGWGTSQPLRQYF. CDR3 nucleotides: TGTGCTAGTGCCCCGGGGTGGGGGACTTCGCAACCACTCAGGCAGTATTTT.

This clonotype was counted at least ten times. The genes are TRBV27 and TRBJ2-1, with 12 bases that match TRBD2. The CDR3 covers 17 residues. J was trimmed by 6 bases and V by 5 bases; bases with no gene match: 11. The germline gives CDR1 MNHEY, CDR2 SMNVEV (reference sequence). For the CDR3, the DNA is TGTGCCAGCAGTACCCGGACTAGCGGGAAGAGCGGCAATGAGCAGTTCTTC. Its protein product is CASSTRTSGKSGNEQFF.

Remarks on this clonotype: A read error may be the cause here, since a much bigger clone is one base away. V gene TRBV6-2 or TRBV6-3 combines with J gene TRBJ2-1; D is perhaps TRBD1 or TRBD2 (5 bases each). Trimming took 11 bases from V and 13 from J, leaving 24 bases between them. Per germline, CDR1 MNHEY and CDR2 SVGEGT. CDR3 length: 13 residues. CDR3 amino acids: CAGTARDGAPQFF. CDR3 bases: TGTGCCGGCACCGCCCGGGATGGGGCCCCACAGTTCTTC.